What follows are 9 T cell receptor beta chains derived from one specimen sequenced in a study of beta chain features in type 1 diabetes (dated by TCRdb to 2016 to 2019). The library was produced with the immunoSEQ multiplex PCR assay. The High Capacity cDNA Reverse Transcription Kit was used to reverse transcribe all of the isolated RNA, meaning that expressed TCRB transcripts were what got sequenced. The table was pulled from immuneACCESS by TCRdb, which kept in-frame rearrangements only. Such tables lose some clones; where checked, under half of the loss comes from unresolved V genes, and the rest has no known cause. This sample gives 310,000 or so clones in total; around 10% of them show up just once. The ten largest clones take up 0.015% of the sample. Specimen: naive CD4+ T cells from blood. In the paper's terms, the cell subset or site label means: true naive CD4+ T cells. These receptors were obtained from a young woman in good health.

This clone appeared a few times. The rearrangement uses TRBV28 and TRBJ2-2, with 9 bases identical to TRBD1. There are 16 residues in the CDR3. CDR1 is MDHEN, CDR2 SYDVKM, per germline. Unmatched junction bases numbered 9, after V lost 3 bases and J lost 7 bases. The CDR3 sequence: CASSFSGQGDLGELFF. The CDR3 DNA reads as TGTGCCAGCAGTTTCTCGGGACAGGGTGATCTCGGGGAGCTGTTTTTT.

This clone was seen only a few times. The chain combines TRBV5-4 with TRBJ2-1; D remains unclear. Germline CDR1 is SGHNT and CDR2 is YYREEE (reference sequence). This CDR3 has 12 residues. Trimming took off 0 bases at V and 8 bases at J, with 6 bases between the two ends. CDR3 amino acids: CASSLARYEQFF. CDR3 nucleotides: TGTGCCAGCAGCTTGGCGCGCTATGAGCAGTTCTTC.

The chain combines TRBV28 with TRBJ1-2; D ambiguous. CDR3 size: 13 residues. Per germline, CDR1 MDHEN and CDR2 SYDVKM. V shed 4 bases and J shed 6 bases, with 12 bases lying between them. CDR3 protein: CASSYRPSDGYTF. Written as DNA, the CDR3 is TGTGCCAGCAGTTACCGCCCGTCGGATGGCTACACCTTC.

The chain couples TRBV11-1 to TRBJ1-1; 9 nucleotides match TRBD1. CDR1 SGHAT and CDR2 FQDESV come from the germline V gene (reference sequence). J lost 1 base, V lost 5 bases, and 5 bases had no gene match. The CDR3 has 15 amino acids. The CDR3 reads CASSQQGAENTEAFF. The CDR3 region has the DNA TGTGCCAGCAGCCAACAGGGGGCTGAGAACACTGAAGCTTTCTTT.

This clone was seen a few times. The chain links TRBV9 to TRBJ2-1; 12 bases are a match to TRBD2. The CDR3 runs 15 residues. The germline V gene encodes CDR1 SGDLS and CDR2 YYNGEE. V was pared by 4 bases and J by 5 bases, with 4 bases of the junction left unmatched. Written as DNA, the CDR3 is TGTGCCAGCAGCTCTGGACTAGCGGGACACAATGAGCAGTTCTTC. It yields the protein CASSSGLAGHNEQFF.

The chain recombines TRBV7-8 with TRBJ2-2, with D possibly TRBD2 on 5 matching bases. The V gene lost 0 bases and the J gene lost 3 bases, with 8 bases spanning the gap. This CDR3 is built from 15 residues. CDR1 and CDR2 from the germline V gene are SGHVS and FQNEAQ. The chain's CDR3 is CASSLADFYTGELFF. CDR3 bases: TGTGCCAGCAGCTTAGCGGACTTCTACACCGGGGAGCTGTTTTTT.

Note on this clone: Other DNA sequences in this sample translate to the same CDR3. For the CDR3, the DNA is TGTGCCAGCAGCGTAGGTCTAGCGGGGGGAGATACGCAGTATTTT. Its translation: CASSVGLAGGDTQYF. The chain joins TRBV9 to TRBJ2-3; TRBD2 agrees at 11 bases. Germline-derived CDR1 and CDR2 are SGDLS and YYNGEE. With 0 bases clipped from V and 5 bases from J, the junction kept 2 bases outside the gene matches. The CDR3 has 15 residues. The variable domain in full, completed from reference TRBV9 and TRBJ2-3, reads DSGVTQTPKHLITATGQRVTLRCSPRSGDLSVYWYQQSLDQGLQFLIQYYNGEERAKGNILERFSAQQFPDLHSELNLSSLELGDSALYFCASSVGLAGGDTQYFGPGTRLTVL.

The rearrangement joins TRBV4-3 to TRBJ2-1, with 9 bases lining up with TRBD2. CDR1 and CDR2 (germline): LGHNA, YSLEER. With V trimmed by 1 base and J by 4 bases, 5 bases remained unmatched. The CDR3 sequence is 16 residues long. For the CDR3, the DNA is TGCGCCAGCAGCCAAGTAGCGGGAGTTGAGTACAATGAGCAGTTCTTC. Translating gives CASSQVAGVEYNEQFF.

The rearrangement uses TRBV7-9 and TRBJ1-5; TRBD1 is a possible D gene (6 bases). The V end was cut by 5 bases, the J end by 5 bases, with 13 bases between. This CDR3 has 14 amino acids. Germline V CDR1 and CDR2: SEHNR, FQNEAQ (reference sequence). CDR3 in amino acids: CASSNRDTYQPQHF. CDR3 bases: TGTGCCAGCAGCAACCGGGACACTTATCAGCCCCAGCATTTT.